The 17 T cell receptor beta chains listed next were all sequenced from one sample in a study of T cell responses to AZD1222 COVID-19 vaccine. Measured with immunoSEQ multiplex PCR; TCRdb has only the in-frame clones, and not every one. This sample has some 140,000 clones; about 92% occur once, and the top ten carry approximately 2.1%. This material consisted of peripheral blood, taken on day 0 of AZD1222 vaccination. These receptors originate from an adult in good health.

The chain employs TRBV6-5 and TRBJ1-1, with 7 positions matching TRBD1. Germline CDR1 is MNHEY and CDR2 is SVGAGI. This CDR3 is 14 amino acids long. Germline trimming cut 7 bases from V and 1 base from J; bases unmatched to any gene: 6. The DNA for the CDR3 is TGTGCCAGCAAAATGACAGGGACGAACACTGAAGCTTTCTTT. It translates to CASKMTGTNTEAFF.

The chain joins TRBV7-6 to TRBJ2-3; D is possibly TRBD1 (6 bases). CDR1 and CDR2 (germline): SGHVS, FNYEAQ. V lost 5 bases, J lost 0 bases, and 18 bases lay in between. The CDR3 runs 17 residues. CDR3 in DNA: TGTGCCAGCAGCCCTCGATGGACAGAGATTAGCACAGATACGCAGTATTTT. Protein: CASSPRWTEISTDTQYF.

The chain uses TRBV6-5 and TRBJ1-2; the D is unclear. Germline values: CDR1 MNHEY, CDR2 SVGAGI. V was pared by 0 bases and J by 2 bases, with 10 bases between. The CDR3 totals 15 residues. The CDR3 DNA reads TGTGCCAGCAGTTACTCGGAAGGCCTGAACTATGGCTACACCTTC. Translated: CASSYSEGLNYGYTF.

This chain links TRBV27 with TRBJ2-1; D gene ambiguous. The CDR3 totals 17 residues. Looked up from germline, CDR1 is MNHEY and CDR2 is SMNVEV (reference sequence). Trimming shortened V by 4 bases and J by 0 bases, and 16 bases separated the two germline ends. The DNA for the CDR3 is TGTGCCAGCAGTTCATACGACGGAACCCCCTCCTACAATGAGCAGTTCTTC. Translation gives CASSSYDGTPSYNEQFF.

The chain couples TRBV24-1 to TRBJ2-1; D perhaps matches TRBD1 (6 bases). V gave up 2 bases and J gave up 15 bases, with 10 bases separating them. This CDR3 is 11 amino acids long. The V gene's germline CDR1 is KGHDR and CDR2 SFDVKD. Written as DNA, the CDR3 is TGTGCCACCAGTGATTCGTACAGGGTGTTCTTC. Its translation is CATSDSYRVFF.

This clone was recorded a few times. The V gene is TRBV6-5, the J gene TRBJ1-4; D is undetermined. The germline V gene has CDR1 MNHEY and CDR2 SVGAGI. The V and J ends lost 6 bases and 5 bases respectively, with 10 bases between them. This CDR3 has 13 residues. CDR3 loop: CASRGSGNEKLFF. As DNA, the CDR3 is TGTGCCAGCAGGGGGTCGGGGAATGAAAAACTGTTTTTT.

This chain joins TRBV24-1 and TRBJ2-5; TRBD2 is a possible D gene (5 bases). The V and J ends lost 9 bases and 1 base respectively, with 17 bases between them. The CDR3 sequence is 15 residues long. In germline, CDR1 is KGHDR, CDR2 SFDVKD. CDR3 loop: CATADWAGGQETQYF. The CDR3 nucleotides are TGTGCCACCGCAGACTGGGCAGGAGGCCAAGAGACCCAGTACTTC.

J is TRBJ2-2 and V is TRBV7-2, with TRBD1 identical over 7 bases. The germline V gene has CDR1 SGHTA and CDR2 FQGNSA. CDR3 length: 16 amino acids. V lost 4 bases and J lost 0; bases outside the gene matches: 5. The CDR3 loop reads CASSSYGQANTGELFF. The CDR3 DNA reads as TGTGCCAGCAGCTCCTACGGACAGGCGAACACCGGGGAGCTGTTTTTT.

This rearrangement joins TRBV4-3 to TRBJ1-4, with D uncertain. This CDR3 spans 13 amino acids. Germline assignment: CDR1 LGHNA and CDR2 YSLEER. V was shortened by 0 bases and J by 13 bases, with 12 bases between the two germline ends. Here the CDR3 DNA reads TGCGCCAGCAGCCAAGATTACGGGGAGGGACTGTTTTTT. This translates into CASSQDYGEGLFF.

The chain is built from TRBV6-2 or TRBV6-3 and TRBJ1-6; a possible D gene is TRBD1 (5 bases). Germline-derived CDR1 and CDR2 are MNHEY and SVGEGT. The CDR3 consists of 15 residues. V lost 4 bases to trimming and J lost 3 bases, with 10 bases between them. The CDR3 bases are TGTGCCAGCAGTTCAGGGAGGAACTATAATTCACCCCTCCACTTT. Its translation: CASSSGRNYNSPLHF.

This chain uses TRBV30 with TRBJ2-3; D call uncertain. Germline assignment: CDR1 GTSNPN and CDR2 SVGIG (reference sequence). CDR3 length: 16 residues. Trimming removed 2 bases from V and 0 bases from J, with 15 bases in between. The CDR3 sequence is CAWSRPLASSTDTQYF. DNA of the CDR3: TGTGCCTGGAGTAGGCCTCTGGCGTCTAGCACAGATACGCAGTATTTT.

This rearrangement joins TRBV19 to TRBJ1-5; D is unclear. CDR3 length: 12 amino acids. Germline V gives CDR1 LNHDA, CDR2 SQIVND (reference sequence). The V and J ends lost 6 bases and 4 bases respectively, with 7 bases between them. The CDR3, as DNA: TGTGCCAGTAGACTCTTAAATCAGCCCCAGCATTTT. This codes for CASRLLNQPQHF.

The CDR3 spells CASSLAGLQETQYF. Written as DNA, the CDR3 is TGTGCCAGCAGCTTGGCAGGGCTACAAGAGACCCAGTACTTC. The genes are TRBV5-4 and TRBJ2-5; TRBD1 might be the D (5 bases). Per germline, CDR1 SGHNT and CDR2 YYREEE (reference sequence). The CDR3 consists of 14 residues. V shed 0 bases and J shed 2 bases, with 8 bases lying between them.

This clone was observed once. The sample contains more than one DNA sequence encoding this CDR3. The chain combines TRBV4-1 with TRBJ1-5; D is ambiguous. Trimming stripped 0 bases from V and 1 base from J, with 7 bases between. This CDR3 spans 15 amino acids. From germline, CDR1 is MGHRA and CDR2 YSYEKL. The CDR3 sequence is CASSQDMGSNQPQHF. CDR3 nucleotide sequence: TGCGCCAGCAGCCAAGATATGGGGAGCAATCAGCCCCAGCATTTT.

The rearrangement joins TRBV10-3 to TRBJ2-1; 9 bases fit TRBD2. Trimming took 0 bases from V and 7 from J; bases not matched to a gene: 13. This CDR3 contains 18 residues. Per the germline V gene, CDR1 is ENHRY and CDR2 is SYGVKD. The CDR3 coding sequence is TGTGCCATCAGTGAGTCGACTATTGGGTCTAGCGGGGCTAATGAGCAGTTCTTC. This encodes CAISESTIGSSGANEQFF.

The rearrangement links TRBV19 to TRBJ1-6; D gene unclear. This CDR3 contains 15 residues. CDR1 LNHDA and CDR2 SQIVND come from the germline V gene (reference sequence). The V gene lost 3 bases and the J gene lost 8 bases, with 14 bases spanning the gap. The CDR3 DNA reads as TGTGCCAGTAGTATCGGGCGGAATGGGGATTCACCCCTCCACTTT. Residues: CASSIGRNGDSPLHF.

V gene TRBV4-3 combines with J gene TRBJ2-5; the D gene is possibly TRBD2 (7 bases). Trimming shortened V by 3 bases and J by 9 bases, and 14 bases separated the two germline ends. This CDR3 contains 13 residues. The V gene's germline CDR1 is LGHNA and CDR2 YSLEER. The DNA for the CDR3 is TGCGCCAGCAGCCAGGGCGGGGGCACGGCCCAGTACTTC. Its translation: CASSQGGGTAQYF.